The 4 T cell receptor beta chains below come from one sample, sequenced in a study of blood T cell repertoires in COVID-19 (dated by TCRdb to 2018 to 2021). Libraries were made using the immunoSEQ multiplex PCR assay. What TCRdb holds here is the immuneACCESS table cut down to in-frame rearrangements. Part of the clones is not present; checked against another copy, under half of the missing clones reflect an unresolved V gene, and the others are unexplained. This sample gives around 470,000 clones in total; 85% to 90% of them show up just once. The ten largest clonotypes hold roughly 0.92% of the sample. Sequencing used peripheral blood. The receptors come from a man between 18 and 29 years old with COVID-19, enrolled during active disease.

This chain links TRBV29-1 with TRBJ1-3; D remains ambiguous. The CDR3 contains 15 residues. V was shortened by 4 bases and J by 3 bases, with 16 bases between the two germline ends. Germline loops: CDR1 SQVTM, CDR2 ANQGSEA. The CDR3 nucleotides read TGCAGCGTTGTGGCAGGAGGTAATTATGGAAACACCATATATTTT. This translates into CSVVAGGNYGNTIYF.

The chain couples TRBV4-1 to TRBJ2-3; the match to TRBD2 covers 11 bases. Germline V gene lookup returns CDR1 MGHRA and CDR2 YSYEKL. This CDR3 is 17 amino acids long. Losses at the gene ends were 1 base for V and 4 bases for J; bases not matched to a gene: 7. The CDR3 DNA reads TGCGCCAGCAGCCAAGTGCTGACTAGCGGGATATCAGATACGCAGTATTTT. It translates to CASSQVLTSGISDTQYF.

The chain has TRBV12-3 or TRBV12-4 and TRBJ2-7, with 9 nucleotides matching TRBD1. J was trimmed by 2 bases and V by 8 bases; bases with no gene match: 4. The CDR3 is 13 residues long. The CDR3 region has the DNA TGTGCCAGCGGACAGGGGAACCCCTACGAGCAGTACTTC. It codes for CASGQGNPYEQYF.

The chain couples TRBV30 to TRBJ2-7, with 12 bases lining up with TRBD2. Germline V gene sequence: CDR1 GTSNPN, CDR2 SVGIG (reference sequence). With V trimmed by 5 bases and J by 7 bases, 9 bases remained unmatched. This CDR3 region has 14 residues. CDR3 loop: CAWSGLAGSVEQYF. The CDR3 DNA reads TGTGCCTGGTCAGGACTAGCGGGATCGGTTGAGCAGTACTTC.